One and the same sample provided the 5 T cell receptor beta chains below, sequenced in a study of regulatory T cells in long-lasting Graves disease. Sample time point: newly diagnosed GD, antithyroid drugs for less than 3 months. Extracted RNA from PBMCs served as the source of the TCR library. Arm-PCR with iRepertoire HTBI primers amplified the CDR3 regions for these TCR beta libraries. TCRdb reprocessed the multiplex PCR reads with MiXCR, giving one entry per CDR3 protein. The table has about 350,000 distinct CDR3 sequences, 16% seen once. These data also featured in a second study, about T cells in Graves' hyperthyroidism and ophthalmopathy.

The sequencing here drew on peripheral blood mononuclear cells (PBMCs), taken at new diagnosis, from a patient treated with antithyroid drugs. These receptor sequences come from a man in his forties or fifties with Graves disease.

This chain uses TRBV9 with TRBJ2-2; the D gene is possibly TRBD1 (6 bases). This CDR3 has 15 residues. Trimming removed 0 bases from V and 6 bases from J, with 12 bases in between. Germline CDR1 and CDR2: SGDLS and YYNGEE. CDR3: CASSVVSRGPGELFF. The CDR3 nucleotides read TGTGCCAGCAGCGTAGTCTCCAGGGGCCCCGGGGAGCTGTTTTTT.

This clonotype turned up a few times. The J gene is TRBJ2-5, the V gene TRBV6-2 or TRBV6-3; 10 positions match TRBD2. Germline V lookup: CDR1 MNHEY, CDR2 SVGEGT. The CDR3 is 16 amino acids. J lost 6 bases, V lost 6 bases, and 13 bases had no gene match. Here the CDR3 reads CASRPSGSGGLKTQYF. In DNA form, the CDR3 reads TGTGCCAGCAGACCTTCAGGTAGCGGGGGGTTAAAGACCCAGTACTTC.

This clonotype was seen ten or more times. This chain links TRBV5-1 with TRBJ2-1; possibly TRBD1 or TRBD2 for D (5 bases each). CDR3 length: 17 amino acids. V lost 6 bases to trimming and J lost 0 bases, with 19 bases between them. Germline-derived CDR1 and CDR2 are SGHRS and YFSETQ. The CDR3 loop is CASTPTRGRSSYNEQFF. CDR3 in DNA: TGCGCCAGCACCCCCACCCGGGGCAGGTCCTCCTACAATGAGCAGTTCTTC.

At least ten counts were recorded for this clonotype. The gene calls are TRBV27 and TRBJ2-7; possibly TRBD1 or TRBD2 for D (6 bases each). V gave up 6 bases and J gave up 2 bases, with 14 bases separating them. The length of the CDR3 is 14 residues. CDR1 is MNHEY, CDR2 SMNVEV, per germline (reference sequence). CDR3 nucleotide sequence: TGTGCCAGCAGCTACTCGGGGGCGACCTACGAGCAGTACTTC. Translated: CASSYSGATYEQYF.

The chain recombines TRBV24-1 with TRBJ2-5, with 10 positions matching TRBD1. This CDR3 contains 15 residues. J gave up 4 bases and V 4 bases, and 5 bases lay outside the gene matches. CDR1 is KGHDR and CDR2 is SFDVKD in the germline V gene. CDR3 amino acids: CATSEATGGGETQYF. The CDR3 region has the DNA TGTGCCACCAGTGAGGCGACAGGGGGCGGAGAGACCCAGTACTTC.